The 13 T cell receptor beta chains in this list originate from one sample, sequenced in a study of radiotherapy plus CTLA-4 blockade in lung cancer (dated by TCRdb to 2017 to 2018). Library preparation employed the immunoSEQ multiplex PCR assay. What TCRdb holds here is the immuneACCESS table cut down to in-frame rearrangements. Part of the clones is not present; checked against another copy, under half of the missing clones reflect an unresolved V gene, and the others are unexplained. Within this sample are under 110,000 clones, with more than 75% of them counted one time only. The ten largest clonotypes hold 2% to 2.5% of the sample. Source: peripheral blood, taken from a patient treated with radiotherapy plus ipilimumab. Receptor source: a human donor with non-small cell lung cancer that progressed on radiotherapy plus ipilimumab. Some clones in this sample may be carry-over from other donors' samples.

CDR3 in amino acids: CASSVQPGQEKVGTNSPLHF. The CDR3 region has the DNA TGTGCCAGCAGCGTACAACCGGGACAGGAGAAAGTTGGGACCAATTCACCCCTCCACTTT. The chain uses TRBV21-1 and TRBJ1-6; TRBD1 is taken as the D call from the table, unchecked against the DNA. TRBV21-1 is a pseudogene segment. This CDR3 comprises 20 residues.

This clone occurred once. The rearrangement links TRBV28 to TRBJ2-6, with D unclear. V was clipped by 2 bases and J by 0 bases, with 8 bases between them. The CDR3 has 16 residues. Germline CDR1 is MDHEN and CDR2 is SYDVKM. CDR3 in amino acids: CASSLVGNSGANVLTF. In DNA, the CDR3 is TGTGCCAGCAGTTTAGTGGGGAACTCTGGGGCCAACGTCCTGACTTTC. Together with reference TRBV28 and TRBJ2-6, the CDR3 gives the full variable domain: DVKVTQSSRYLVKRTGEKVFLECVQDMDHENMFWYRQDPGLGLRLIYFSYDVKMKEKGDIPEGYSVSREKKERFSLILESASTNQTSMYLCASSLVGNSGANVLTFGAGSRLTVL.

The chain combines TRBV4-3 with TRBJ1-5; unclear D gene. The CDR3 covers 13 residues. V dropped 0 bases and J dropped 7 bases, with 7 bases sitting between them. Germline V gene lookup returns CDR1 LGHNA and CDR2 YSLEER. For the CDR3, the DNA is TGCGCCAGCAGCCAAGATCTTGGACAGCCCCAGCATTTT. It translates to CASSQDLGQPQHF.

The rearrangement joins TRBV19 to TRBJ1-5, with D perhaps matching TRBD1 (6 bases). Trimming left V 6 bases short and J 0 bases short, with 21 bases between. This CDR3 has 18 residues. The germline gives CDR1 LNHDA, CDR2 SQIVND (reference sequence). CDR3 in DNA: TGTGCCAGTAGCCCCAACGGGGGCGGATTTAGTAGCAATCAGCCCCAGCATTTT. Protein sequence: CASSPNGGGFSSNQPQHF.

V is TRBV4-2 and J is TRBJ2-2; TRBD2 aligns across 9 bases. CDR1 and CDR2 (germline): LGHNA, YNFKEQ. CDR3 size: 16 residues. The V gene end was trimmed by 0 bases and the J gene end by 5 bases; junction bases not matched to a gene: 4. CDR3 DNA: TGTGCCAGCAGCCAAGAAAGCGGGGGGTTTACCGGGGAGCTGTTTTTT. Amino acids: CASSQESGGFTGELFF.

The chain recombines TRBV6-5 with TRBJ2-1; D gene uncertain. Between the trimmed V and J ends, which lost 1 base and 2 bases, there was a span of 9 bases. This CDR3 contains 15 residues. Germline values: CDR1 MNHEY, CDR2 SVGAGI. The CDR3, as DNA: TGTGCCAGCAGTTACTTGGTGACCACCTACAATGAGCAGTTCTTC. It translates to CASSYLVTTYNEQFF.

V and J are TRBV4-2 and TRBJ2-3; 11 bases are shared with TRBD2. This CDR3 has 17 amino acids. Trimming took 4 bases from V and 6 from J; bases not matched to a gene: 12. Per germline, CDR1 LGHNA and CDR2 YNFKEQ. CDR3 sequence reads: CASSPSQVAGGLDTQYF. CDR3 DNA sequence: TGTGCCAGCAGCCCCTCTCAGGTAGCGGGGGGGCTGGATACGCAGTATTTT.

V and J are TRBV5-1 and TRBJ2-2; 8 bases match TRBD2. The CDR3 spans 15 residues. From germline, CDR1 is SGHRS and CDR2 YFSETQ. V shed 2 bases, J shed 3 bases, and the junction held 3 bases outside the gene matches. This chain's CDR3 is CASSLAGADTGELFF. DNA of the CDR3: TGCGCCAGCAGCTTAGCGGGGGCCGACACCGGGGAGCTGTTTTTT. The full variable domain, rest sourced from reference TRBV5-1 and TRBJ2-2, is KAGVTQTPRYLIKTRGQQVTLSCSPISGHRSVSWYQQTPGQGLQFLFEYFSETQRNKGNFPGRFSGRQFSNSRSEMNVSTLELGDSALYLCASSLAGADTGELFFGEGSRLTVL.

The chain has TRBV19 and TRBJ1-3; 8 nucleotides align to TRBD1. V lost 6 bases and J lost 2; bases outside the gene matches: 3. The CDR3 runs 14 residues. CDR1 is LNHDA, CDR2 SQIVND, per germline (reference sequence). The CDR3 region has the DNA TGTGCCAGTAGCACGACAGGGGCTGGAAACACCATATATTTT. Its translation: CASSTTGAGNTIYF.

CDR3 protein: CASSQDSGGGYGYTF. The CDR3 DNA reads TGCGCCAGCAGCCAAGATAGCGGAGGCGGCTATGGCTACACCTTC. The chain combines TRBV4-3 with TRBJ1-2, with D unclear. The CDR3 extends over 15 amino acids. Trimming took 0 bases from V and 4 from J, leaving 12 bases between them. The V gene's germline CDR1 is LGHNA and CDR2 YSLEER.

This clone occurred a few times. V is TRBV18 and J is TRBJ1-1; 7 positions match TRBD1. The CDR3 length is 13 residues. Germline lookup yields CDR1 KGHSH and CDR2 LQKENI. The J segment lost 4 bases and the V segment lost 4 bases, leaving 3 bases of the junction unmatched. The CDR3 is CASSQGAVTEAFF. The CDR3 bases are TGTGCCAGCTCACAGGGGGCGGTCACTGAAGCTTTCTTT.

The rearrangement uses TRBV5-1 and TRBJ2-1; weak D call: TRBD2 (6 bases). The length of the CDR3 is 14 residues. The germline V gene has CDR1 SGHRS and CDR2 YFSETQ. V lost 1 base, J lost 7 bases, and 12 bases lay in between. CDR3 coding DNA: TGCGCCAGCAGCTTGTTGGGGGGACGAAATGAGCAGTTCTTC. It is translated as CASSLLGGRNEQFF.

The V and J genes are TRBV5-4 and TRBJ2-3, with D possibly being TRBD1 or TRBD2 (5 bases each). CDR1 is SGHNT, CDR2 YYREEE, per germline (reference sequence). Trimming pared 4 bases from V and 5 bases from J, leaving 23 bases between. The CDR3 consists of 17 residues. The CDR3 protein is CASSPPLGPSFVDTQYF. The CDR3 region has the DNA TGTGCCAGCAGCCCCCCCCTGGGACCAAGTTTCGTAGATACGCAGTATTTT.